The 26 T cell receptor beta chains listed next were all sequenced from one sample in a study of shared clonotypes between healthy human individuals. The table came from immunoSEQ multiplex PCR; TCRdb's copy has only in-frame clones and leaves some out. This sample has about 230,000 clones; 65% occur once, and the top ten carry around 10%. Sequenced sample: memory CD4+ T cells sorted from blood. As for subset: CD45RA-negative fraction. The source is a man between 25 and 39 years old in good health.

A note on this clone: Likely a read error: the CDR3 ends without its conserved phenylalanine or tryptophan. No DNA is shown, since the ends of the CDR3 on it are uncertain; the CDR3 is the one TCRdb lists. The CDR3 here is CASSLDREFYV. V gene TRBV5-6 combines with J gene TRBJ2-4; the table names TRBD1, a call not compared with the DNA. The germline gives CDR1 SGHDT, CDR2 YYEEEE. Including both end residues, the CDR3 is 11 amino acids long.

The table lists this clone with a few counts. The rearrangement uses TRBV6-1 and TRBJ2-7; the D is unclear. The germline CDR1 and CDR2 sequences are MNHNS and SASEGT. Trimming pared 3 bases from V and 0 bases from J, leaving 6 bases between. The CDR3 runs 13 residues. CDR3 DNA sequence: TGTGCCAGCAGTGATTACGGCTCCTACGAGCAGTACTTC. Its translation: CASSDYGSYEQYF.

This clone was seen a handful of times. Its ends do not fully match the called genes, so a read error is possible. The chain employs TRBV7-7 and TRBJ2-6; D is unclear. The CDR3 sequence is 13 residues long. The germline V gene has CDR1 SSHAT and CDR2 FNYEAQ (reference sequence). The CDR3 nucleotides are TGTGCTAGCAGCTACACTGGGGCCAACGTCCTGACTTTC. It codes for CASSYTGANVLTF.

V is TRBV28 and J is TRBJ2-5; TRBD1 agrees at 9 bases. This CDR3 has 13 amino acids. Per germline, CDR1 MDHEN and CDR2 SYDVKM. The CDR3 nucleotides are TGTGCTGACAGGGGGACCTTGAGAGAGACCCAGTACTTC. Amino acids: CADRGTLRETQYF. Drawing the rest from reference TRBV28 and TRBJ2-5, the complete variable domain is DVKVTQSSRYLVKRTGEKVFLECVQDMDHENMFWYRQDPGLGLRLIYFSYDVKMKEKGDIPEGYSVSREKKERFSLILESASTNQTSMYLCADRGTLRETQYFGPGTRLLVL.

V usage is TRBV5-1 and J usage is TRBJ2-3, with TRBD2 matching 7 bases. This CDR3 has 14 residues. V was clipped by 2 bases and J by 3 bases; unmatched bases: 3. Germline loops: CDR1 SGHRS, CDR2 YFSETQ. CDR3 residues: CASSFGTTTDTQYF. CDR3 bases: TGCGCCAGCAGCTTCGGGACTACGACAGATACGCAGTATTTT.

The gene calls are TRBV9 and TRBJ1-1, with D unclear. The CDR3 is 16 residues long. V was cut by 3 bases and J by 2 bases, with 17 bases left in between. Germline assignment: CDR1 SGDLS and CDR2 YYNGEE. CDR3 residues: CASSAGPGFGNTEAFF. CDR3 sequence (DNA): TGTGCCAGCAGCGCGGGCCCCGGATTCGGCAACACTGAAGCTTTCTTT.

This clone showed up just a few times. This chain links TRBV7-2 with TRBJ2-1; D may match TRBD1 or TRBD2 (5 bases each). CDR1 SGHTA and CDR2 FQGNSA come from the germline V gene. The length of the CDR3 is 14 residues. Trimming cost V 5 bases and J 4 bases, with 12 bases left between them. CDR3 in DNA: TGTGCCAGCAGCCCTCCGGGACGTTACAATGAGCAGTTCTTC. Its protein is CASSPPGRYNEQFF.

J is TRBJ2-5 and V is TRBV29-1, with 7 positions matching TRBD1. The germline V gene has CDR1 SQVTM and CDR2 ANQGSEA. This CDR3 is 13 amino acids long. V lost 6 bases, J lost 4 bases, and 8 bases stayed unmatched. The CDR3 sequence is CSVITGAPETQYF. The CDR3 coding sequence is TGCAGCGTCATTACAGGGGCCCCAGAGACCCAGTACTTC. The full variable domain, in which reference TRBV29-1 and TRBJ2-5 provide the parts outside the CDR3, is SAVISQKPSRDICQRGTSLTIQCQVDSQVTMMFWYRQQPGQSLTLIATANQGSEATYESGFVIDKFPISRPNLTFSTLTVSNMSPEDSSIYLCSVITGAPETQYFGPGTRLLVL.

CDR3 sequence reads: CASSLMLRGCGANTGELFF. The CDR3, as DNA: TGTGCCAGCAGCTTAATGTTACGGGGGTGCGGGGCGAACACCGGGGAGCTGTTTTTT. The chain joins TRBV7-9 to TRBJ2-2; D possibly corresponds to TRBD2 (6 bases). CDR1 is SEHNR, CDR2 FQNEAQ, per germline (reference sequence). The germline V and J ends were trimmed by 2 bases and 0 bases, with 19 bases remaining between them. This CDR3 is built from 19 residues.

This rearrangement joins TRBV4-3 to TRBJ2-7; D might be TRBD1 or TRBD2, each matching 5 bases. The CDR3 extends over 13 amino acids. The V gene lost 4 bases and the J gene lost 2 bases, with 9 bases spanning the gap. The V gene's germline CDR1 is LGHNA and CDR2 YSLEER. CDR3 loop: CASSRTLAYEQYF. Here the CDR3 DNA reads TGCGCCAGCAGCCGGACACTAGCCTACGAGCAGTACTTC.

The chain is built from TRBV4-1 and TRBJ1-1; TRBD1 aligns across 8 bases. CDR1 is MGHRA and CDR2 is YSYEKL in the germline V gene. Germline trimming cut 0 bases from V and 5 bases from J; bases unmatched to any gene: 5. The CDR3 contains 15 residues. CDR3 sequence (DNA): TGCGCCAGCAGCCAAGAGCCGACAGGGGTGACTGAAGCTTTCTTT. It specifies CASSQEPTGVTEAFF.

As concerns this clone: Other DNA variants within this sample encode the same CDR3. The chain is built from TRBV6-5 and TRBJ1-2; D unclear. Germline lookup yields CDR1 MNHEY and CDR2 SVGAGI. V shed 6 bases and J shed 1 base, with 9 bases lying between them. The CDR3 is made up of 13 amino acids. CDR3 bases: TGTGCCAGCAGCATGACTGATAACTATGGCTACACCTTC. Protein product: CASSMTDNYGYTF.

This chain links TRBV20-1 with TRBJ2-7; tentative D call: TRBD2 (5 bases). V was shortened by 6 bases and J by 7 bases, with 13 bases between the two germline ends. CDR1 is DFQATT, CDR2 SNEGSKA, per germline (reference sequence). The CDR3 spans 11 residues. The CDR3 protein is CSARGQWEQYF. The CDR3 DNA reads TGCAGTGCACGCGGGCAATGGGAGCAGTACTTC.

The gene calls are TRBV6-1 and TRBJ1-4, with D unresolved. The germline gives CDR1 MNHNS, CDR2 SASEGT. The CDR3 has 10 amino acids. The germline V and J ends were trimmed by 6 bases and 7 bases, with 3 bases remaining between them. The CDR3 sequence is CASSCEKLFF. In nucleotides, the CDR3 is TGTGCCAGCAGCTGTGAAAAACTGTTTTTT.

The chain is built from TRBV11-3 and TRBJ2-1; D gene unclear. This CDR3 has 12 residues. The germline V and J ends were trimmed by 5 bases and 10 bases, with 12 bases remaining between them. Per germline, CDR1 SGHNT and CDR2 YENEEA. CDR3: CASSPTGTEQFF. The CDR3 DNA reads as TGTGCCAGCAGCCCGACTGGAACCGAGCAGTTCTTC.

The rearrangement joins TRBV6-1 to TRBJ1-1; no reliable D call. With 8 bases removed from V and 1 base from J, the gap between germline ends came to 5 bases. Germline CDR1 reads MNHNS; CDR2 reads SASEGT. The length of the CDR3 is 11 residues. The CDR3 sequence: CASLWNTEAFF. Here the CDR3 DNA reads TGTGCCAGCCTATGGAACACTGAAGCTTTCTTT.

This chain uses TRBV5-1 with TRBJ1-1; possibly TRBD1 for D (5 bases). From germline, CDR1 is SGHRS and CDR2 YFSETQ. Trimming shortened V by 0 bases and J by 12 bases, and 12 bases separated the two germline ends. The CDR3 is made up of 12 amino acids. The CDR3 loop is CASSLGQSEPFF. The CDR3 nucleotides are TGCGCCAGCAGCTTGGGACAGTCCGAACCTTTCTTT. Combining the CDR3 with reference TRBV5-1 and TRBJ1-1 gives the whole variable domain KAGVTQTPRYLIKTRGQQVTLSCSPISGHRSVSWYQQTPGQGLQFLFEYFSETQRNKGNFPGRFSGRQFSNSRSEMNVSTLELGDSALYLCASSLGQSEPFFGQGTRLTVV.

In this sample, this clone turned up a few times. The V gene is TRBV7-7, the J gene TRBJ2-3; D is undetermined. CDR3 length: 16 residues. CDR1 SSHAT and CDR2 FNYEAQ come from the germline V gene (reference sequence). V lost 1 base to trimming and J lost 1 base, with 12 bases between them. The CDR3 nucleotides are TGTGCCAGCAGCTTAGGCGCTAATCTAGGCACAGATACGCAGTATTTT. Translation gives CASSLGANLGTDTQYF.

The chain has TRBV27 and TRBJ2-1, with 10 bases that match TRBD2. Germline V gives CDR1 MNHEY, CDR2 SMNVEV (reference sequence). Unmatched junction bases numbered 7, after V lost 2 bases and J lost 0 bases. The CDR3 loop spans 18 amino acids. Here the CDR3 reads CASSLGLAGAPSYNEQFF. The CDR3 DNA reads TGTGCCAGCAGTTTAGGGCTAGCGGGAGCCCCCTCCTACAATGAGCAGTTCTTC.

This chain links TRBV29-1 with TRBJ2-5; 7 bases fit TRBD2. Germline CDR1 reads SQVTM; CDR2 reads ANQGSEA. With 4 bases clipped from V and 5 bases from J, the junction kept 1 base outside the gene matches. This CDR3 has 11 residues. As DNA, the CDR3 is TGCAGCGTTGGGGAGGGGGAGACCCAGTACTTC. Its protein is CSVGEGETQYF.

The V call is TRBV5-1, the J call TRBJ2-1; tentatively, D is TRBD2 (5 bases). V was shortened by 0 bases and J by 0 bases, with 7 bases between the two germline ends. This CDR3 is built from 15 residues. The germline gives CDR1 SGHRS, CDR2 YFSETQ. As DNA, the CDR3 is TGCGCCAGCAGCTTGGCCGGGAACTCCTACAATGAGCAGTTCTTC. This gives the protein CASSLAGNSYNEQFF.

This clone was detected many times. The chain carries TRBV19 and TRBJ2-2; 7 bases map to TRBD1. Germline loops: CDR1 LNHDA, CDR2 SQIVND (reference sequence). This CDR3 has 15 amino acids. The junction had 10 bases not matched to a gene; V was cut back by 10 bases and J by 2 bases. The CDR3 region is CATHRGTVNTGELFF. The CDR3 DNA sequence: TGTGCCACCCATAGGGGGACAGTTAACACCGGGGAGCTGTTTTTT.

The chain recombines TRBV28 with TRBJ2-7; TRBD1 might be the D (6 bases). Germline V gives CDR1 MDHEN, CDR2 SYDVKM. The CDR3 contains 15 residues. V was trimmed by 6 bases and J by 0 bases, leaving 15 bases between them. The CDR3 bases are TGTGCCAGCAGACCCCCGGACAGTTTCTCCTACGAGCAGTACTTC. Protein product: CASRPPDSFSYEQYF.

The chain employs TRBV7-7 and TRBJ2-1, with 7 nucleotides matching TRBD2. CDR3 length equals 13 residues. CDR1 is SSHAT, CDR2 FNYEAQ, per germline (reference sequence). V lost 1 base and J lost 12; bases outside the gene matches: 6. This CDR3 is CASSLDWSSGQFF. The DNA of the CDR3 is TGTGCCAGCAGCTTAGATTGGTCTAGCGGGCAGTTCTTC.

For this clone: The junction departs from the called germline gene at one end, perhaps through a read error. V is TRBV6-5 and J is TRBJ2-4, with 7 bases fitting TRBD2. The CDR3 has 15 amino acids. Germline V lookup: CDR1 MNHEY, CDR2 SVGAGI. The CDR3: CATSQSGNDKNIQYF. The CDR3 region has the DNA TGTGCCACCAGTCAGAGCGGGAATGACAAAAACATTCAGTACTTC.

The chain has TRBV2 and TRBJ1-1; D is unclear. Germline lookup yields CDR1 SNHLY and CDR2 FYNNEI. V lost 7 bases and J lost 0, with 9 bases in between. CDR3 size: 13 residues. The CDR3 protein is CASKIDMNTEAFF. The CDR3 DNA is TGTGCCAGCAAGATAGACATGAACACTGAAGCTTTCTTT. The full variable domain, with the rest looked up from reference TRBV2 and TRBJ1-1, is EPEVTQTPSHQVTQMGQEVILRCVPISNHLYFYWYRQILGQKVEFLVSFYNNEISEKSEIFDDQFSVERPDGSNFTLKIRSTKLEDSAMYFCASKIDMNTEAFFGQGTRLTVV.